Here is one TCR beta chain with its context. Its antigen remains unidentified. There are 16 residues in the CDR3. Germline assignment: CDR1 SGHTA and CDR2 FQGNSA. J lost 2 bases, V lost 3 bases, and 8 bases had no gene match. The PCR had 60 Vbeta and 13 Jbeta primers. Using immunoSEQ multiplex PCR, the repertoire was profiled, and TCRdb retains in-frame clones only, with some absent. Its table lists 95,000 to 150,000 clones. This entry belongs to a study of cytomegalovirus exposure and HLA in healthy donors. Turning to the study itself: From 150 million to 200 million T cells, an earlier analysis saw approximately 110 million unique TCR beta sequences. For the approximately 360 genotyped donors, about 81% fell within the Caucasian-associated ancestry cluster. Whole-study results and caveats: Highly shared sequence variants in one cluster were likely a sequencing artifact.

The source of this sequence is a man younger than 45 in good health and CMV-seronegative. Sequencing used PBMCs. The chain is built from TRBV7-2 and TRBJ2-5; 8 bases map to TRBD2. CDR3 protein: CASSFVASGHQETQYF. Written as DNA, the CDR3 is TGTGCCAGCAGCTTCGTGGCTAGCGGGCATCAAGAGACCCAGTACTTC.